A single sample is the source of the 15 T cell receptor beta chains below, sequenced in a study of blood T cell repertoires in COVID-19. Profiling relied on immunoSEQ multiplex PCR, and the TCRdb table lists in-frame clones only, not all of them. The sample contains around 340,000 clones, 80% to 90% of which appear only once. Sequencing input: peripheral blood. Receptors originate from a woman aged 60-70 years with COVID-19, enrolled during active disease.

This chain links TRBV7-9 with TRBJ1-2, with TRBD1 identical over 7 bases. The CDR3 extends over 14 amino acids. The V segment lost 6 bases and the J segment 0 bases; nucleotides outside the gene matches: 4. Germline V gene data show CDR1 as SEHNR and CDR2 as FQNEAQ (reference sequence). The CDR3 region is CASSRDRANYGYTF. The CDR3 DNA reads TGTGCCAGCAGTCGGGACAGAGCTAACTATGGCTACACCTTC.

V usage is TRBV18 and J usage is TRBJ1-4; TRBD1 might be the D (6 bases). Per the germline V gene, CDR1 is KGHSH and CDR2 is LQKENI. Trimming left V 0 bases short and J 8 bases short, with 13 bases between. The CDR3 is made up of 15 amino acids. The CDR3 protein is CASSPPGGAEEKLFF. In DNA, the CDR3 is TGTGCCAGCTCACCACCGGGGGGGGCTGAAGAAAAACTGTTTTTT.

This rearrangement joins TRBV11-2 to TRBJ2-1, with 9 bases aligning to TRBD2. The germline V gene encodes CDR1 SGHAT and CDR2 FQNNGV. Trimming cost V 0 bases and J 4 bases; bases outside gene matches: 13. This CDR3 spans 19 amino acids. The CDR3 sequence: CASSLDLPFSGGLYNEQFF. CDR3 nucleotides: TGTGCCAGCAGCTTAGATTTACCGTTTAGCGGGGGACTGTACAATGAGCAGTTCTTC.

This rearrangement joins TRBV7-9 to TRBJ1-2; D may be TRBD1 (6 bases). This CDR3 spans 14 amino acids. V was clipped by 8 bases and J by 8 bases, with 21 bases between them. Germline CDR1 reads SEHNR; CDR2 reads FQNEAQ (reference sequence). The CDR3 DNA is TGTGCCAGCTTACCGCAGGGGAACCTTTGGGGCTACACCTTC. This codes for CASLPQGNLWGYTF.

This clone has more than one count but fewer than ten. Here the CDR3 DNA reads TGTGCCAGCAGCCAAGGCGGGACAGGAGATGAAAAACTGTTTTTT. Translation: CASSQGGTGDEKLFF. This chain connects TRBV4-2 to TRBJ1-4; 8 bases agree with TRBD1. Unmatched junction bases numbered 4, after V lost 1 base and J lost 6 bases. Germline V lookup: CDR1 LGHNA, CDR2 YNFKEQ. The length of the CDR3 is 15 residues.

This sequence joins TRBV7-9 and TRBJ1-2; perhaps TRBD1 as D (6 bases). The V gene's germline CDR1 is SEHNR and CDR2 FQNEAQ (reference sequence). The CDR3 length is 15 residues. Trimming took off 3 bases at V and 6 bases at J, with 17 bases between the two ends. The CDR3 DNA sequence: TGTGCCAGCAGCTTGGGCGGGGGGCGCAGGGATGGCTACACCTTC. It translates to CASSLGGGRRDGYTF.

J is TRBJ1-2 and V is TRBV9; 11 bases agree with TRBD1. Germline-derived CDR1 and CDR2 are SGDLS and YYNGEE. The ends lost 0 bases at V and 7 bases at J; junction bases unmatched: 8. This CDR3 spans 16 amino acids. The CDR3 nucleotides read TGTGCCAGCAGCGTAGCCTCTCGGACAGGGGGCGGTGGCTACACCTTC. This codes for CASSVASRTGGGGYTF.

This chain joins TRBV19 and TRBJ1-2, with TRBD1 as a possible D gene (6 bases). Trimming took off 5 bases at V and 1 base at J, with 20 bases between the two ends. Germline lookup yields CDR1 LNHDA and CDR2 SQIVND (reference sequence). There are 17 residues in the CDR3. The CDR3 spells CASSARYNRALNYGYTF. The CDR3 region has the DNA TGTGCCAGTAGTGCGCGCTATAACAGGGCTCTTAACTATGGCTACACCTTC.

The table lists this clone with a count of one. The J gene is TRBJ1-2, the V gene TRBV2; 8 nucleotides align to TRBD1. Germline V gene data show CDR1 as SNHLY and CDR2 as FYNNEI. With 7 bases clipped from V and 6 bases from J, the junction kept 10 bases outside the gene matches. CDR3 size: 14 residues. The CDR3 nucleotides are TGTGCCAGCACCGACGACAGGGGTGGGAATGGCTACACCTTC. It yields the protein CASTDDRGGNGYTF.

The CDR3 region is CASGKGAGEKLFF. The DNA for the CDR3 is TGTGCCAGCGGAAAGGGGGCAGGTGAAAAACTGTTTTTT. The V call is TRBV7-3, the J call TRBJ1-4, with 7 bases aligning to TRBD1. The CDR3 extends over 13 amino acids. Germline CDR1 and CDR2: SGHTA and FQGTGA. With 8 bases clipped from V and 7 bases from J, the junction kept 7 bases outside the gene matches.

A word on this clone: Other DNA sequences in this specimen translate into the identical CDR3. CDR3 amino acids: CASSRQGGQPQHF. The CDR3, as DNA: TGTGCCAGCAGCAGACAGGGGGGTCAGCCCCAGCATTTT. The rearrangement links TRBV11-2 to TRBJ1-5; 9 nucleotides agree with TRBD1. Germline lookup yields CDR1 SGHAT and CDR2 FQNNGV. This CDR3 has 13 amino acids. V gave up 5 bases and J gave up 6 bases; unmatched junction bases: 2.

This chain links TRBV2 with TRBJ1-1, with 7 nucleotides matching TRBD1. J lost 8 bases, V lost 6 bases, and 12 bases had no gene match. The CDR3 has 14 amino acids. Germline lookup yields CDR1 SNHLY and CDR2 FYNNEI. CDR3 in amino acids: CASRDARTGKEAFF. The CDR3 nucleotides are TGTGCCAGCAGGGACGCCCGGACAGGTAAAGAAGCTTTCTTT.

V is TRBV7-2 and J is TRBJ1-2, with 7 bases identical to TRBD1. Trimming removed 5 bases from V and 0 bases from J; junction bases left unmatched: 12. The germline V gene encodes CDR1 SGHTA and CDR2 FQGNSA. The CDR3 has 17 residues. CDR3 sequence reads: CASSHQAGGLANYGYTF. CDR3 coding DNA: TGTGCCAGCAGCCACCAGGCAGGGGGTCTAGCTAACTATGGCTACACCTTC.

CDR3 DNA: TGTGCCAGCAGCCAAACCTCGGGACAGGGGGGCGTCAATCAGCCCCAGCATTTT. This gives the protein CASSQTSGQGGVNQPQHF. This chain uses TRBV7-8 with TRBJ1-5; the match to TRBD1 covers 11 bases. This CDR3 has 18 amino acids. Germline V gene data show CDR1 as SGHVS and CDR2 as FQNEAQ. The junction had 12 bases not matched to a gene; V was cut back by 5 bases and J by 3 bases.

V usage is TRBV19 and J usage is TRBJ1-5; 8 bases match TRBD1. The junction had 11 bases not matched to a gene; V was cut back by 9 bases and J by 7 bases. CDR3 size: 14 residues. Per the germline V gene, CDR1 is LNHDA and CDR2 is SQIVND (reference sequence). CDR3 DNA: TGTGCCAGCGCGCAGGGGGCGCAGGGACAGCCCCAGCATTTT. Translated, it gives CASAQGAQGQPQHF.